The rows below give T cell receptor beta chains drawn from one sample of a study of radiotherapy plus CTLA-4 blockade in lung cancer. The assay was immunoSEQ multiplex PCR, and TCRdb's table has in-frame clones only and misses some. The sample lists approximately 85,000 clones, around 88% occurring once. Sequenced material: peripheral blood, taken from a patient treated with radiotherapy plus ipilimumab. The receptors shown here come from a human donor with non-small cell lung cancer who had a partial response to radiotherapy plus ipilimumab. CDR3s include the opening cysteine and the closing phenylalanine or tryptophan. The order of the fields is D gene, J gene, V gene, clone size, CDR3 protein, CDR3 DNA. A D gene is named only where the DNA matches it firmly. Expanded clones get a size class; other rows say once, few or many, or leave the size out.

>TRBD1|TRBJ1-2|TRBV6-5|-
CASSSPRTGPYGYTF
TGTGCCAGCAGTTCCCCCAGGACAGGGCCCTATGGCTACACCTTC
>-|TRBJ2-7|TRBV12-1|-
CASPRSPYEQCF
TGTGCCAGCCCGAGGTCTCCCTACGAGCAGTGCTTC
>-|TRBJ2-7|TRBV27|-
CASSLVGRYEQYF
TGTGCCAGCAGTTTAGTGGGCCGCTACGAGCAGTACTTC
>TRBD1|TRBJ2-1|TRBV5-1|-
CASSTGQGGNNEQFF
TGCGCCAGCAGCACCGGACAGGGGGGAAACAATGAGCAGTTCTTC
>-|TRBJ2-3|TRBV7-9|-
CASSLGADDTQYF
TGTGCCAGCAGCTTAGGGGCTGACGATACGCAGTATTTT
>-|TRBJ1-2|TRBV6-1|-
CASRLTHPSGYTF
TGTGCCAGCAGACTAACACACCCTTCTGGCTACACCTTC
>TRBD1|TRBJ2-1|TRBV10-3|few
CAISRTGDYNEQFF
TGTGCCATCAGCCGGACAGGGGACTACAATGAGCAGTTCTTC
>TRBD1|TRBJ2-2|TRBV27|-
CATHRGYTGELFF
TGTGCCACCCACAGGGGGTACACCGGGGAGCTGTTTTTT
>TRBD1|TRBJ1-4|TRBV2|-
CASSQGAANEKLFF
TGTGCCAGCAGTCAGGGGGCAGCTAATGAAAAACTGTTTTTT
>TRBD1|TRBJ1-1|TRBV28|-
CASIHRGRGTEAFF
TGTGCCAGCATTCACAGGGGGCGCGGGACTGAAGCTTTCTTT
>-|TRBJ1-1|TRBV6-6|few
CASSSQRGGARTEAFF
TGTGCCAGCAGTTCCCAACGGGGCGGGGCCCGGACTGAAGCTTTCTTT
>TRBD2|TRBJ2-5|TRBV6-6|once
CASSRGLAGGQETQYF
TGTGCCAGCAGCAGGGGACTAGCGGGAGGACAAGAGACCCAGTACTTC
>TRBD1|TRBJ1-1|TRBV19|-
CASSMWDRDTEAFF
TGTGCCAGTAGTATGTGGGACAGGGACACTGAAGCTTTCTTT
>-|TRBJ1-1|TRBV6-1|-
CASRLGSEAFF
TGTGCCAGCAGATTAGGGAGTGAAGCTTTCTTT
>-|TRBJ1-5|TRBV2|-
CASSINQPQHF
TGTGCCAGTTCAATCAATCAGCCCCAGCATTTT
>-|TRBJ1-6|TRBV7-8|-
CASSFETGDNSPLHF
TGTGCCAGCAGCTTTGAAACAGGCGATAATTCACCCCTCCACTTT
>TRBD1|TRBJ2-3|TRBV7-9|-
CASSSPAPGQGASDTQYF
TGTGCCAGCAGCTCCCCCGCCCCGGGACAGGGGGCATCAGATACGCAGTATTTT
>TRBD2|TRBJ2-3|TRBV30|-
CAWSVSGGSTDTQYF
TGTGCCTGGAGTGTTAGCGGGGGGAGCACAGATACGCAGTATTTT
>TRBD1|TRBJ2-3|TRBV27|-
CASSLYYRGVGNTQYF
TGTGCCAGCAGTTTATATTACAGGGGGGTTGGAAATACGCAGTATTTT
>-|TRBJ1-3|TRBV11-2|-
CASSLTNTIYF
TGTGCCAGCAGCCTAACTAACACCATATATTTT
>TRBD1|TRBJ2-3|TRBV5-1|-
CASSWDSWDGGLGISTDTQYF
TGCGCCAGCAGCTGGGACAGCTGGGATGGAGGTCTGGGAATTAGCACAGATACGCAGTATTTT
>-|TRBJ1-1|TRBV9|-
CASSLTGGGNTEAFF
TGTGCCAGCAGCCTTACCGGCGGAGGGAACACTGAAGCTTTCTTT
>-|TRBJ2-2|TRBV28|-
CATLGGGANTGELFF
TGTGCCACCCTCGGTGGCGGGGCGAACACCGGGGAGCTGTTTTTT
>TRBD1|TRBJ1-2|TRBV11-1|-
CASSLDRVYGYTF
TGTGCCAGCAGCTTGGACAGGGTCTATGGCTACACCTTC
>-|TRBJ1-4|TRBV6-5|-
CASSFPGEKLFF
TGTGCCAGCAGTTTTCCCGGGGAAAAACTGTTTTTT
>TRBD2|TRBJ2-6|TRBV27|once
CASTAPGGPSSSGANVLTF
TGTGCCAGCACCGCCCCGGGGGGGCCAAGTAGCTCTGGGGCCAACGTCCTGACTTTC
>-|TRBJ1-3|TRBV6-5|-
CASRGTGNTIYF
TGTGCCAGCCGGGGTACAGGAAACACCATATATTTT
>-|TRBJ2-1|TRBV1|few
CTSSQDEREPDEQFF
TGCACCAGCAGCCAAGATGAGCGGGAGCCCGATGAGCAGTTCTTC
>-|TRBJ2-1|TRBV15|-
CATSRDVSSYNEQFF
TGTGCCACCAGCAGAGATGTGAGCTCCTACAATGAGCAGTTCTTC
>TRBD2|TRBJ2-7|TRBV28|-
CASSPSLAGSSNEQYF
TGTGCCAGCAGCCCCTCACTAGCGGGCTCCTCTAACGAGCAGTACTTC
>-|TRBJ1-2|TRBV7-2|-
CASSPKTGNYGYTF
TGTGCCAGCAGCCCCAAGACAGGAAACTATGGCTACACCTTC
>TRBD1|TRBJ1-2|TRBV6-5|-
CASSYRLDRGHDGYTF
TGTGCCAGCAGTTACAGGTTGGACAGGGGGCACGATGGCTACACCTTC
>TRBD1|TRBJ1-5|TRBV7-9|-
CASSFTGTGNQPQHF
TGTGCCAGCAGCTTCACCGGGACAGGCAATCAGCCCCAGCATTTT
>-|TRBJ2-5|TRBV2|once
CASSETRTVQETQYF
TGTGCCAGCAGCGAGACGCGGACAGTTCAAGAGACCCAGTACTTC
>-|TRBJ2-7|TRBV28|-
CASSFSGQSSYEQYF
TGTGCCAGCAGTTTTTCAGGGCAGTCTTCCTACGAGCAGTACTTC
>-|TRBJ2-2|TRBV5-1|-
CASSWWETDTGELFF
TGCGCCAGCAGTTGGTGGGAGACTGACACCGGGGAGCTGTTTTTT
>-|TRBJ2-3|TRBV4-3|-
CASSQDPSRGEQGDTQYF
TGCGCCAGCAGCCAAGATCCCAGCCGCGGGGAGCAAGGAGATACGCAGTATTTT
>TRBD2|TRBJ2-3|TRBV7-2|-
CASSLYGLAPDTQYF
TGTGCCAGCAGCCTCTACGGACTAGCACCAGATACGCAGTATTTT
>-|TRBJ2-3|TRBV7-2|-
CASSLRRGRRDTQYF
TGTGCCAGCAGCTTAAGGAGGGGGCGTCGGGATACGCAGTATTTT
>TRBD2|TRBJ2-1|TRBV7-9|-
CASSSPGLALSEQFF
TGTGCCAGCAGCTCTCCGGGACTAGCGTTAAGTGAGCAGTTCTTC